Following are 20 T cell receptor beta chains from one sample sequenced in a study of control samples from healthy donors and cancer patients. Sequencing used immunoSEQ multiplex PCR; TCRdb keeps in-frame clones, though not all of them. Among 20,000 to 30,000 clones listed, roughly 91% were seen once. The sequencing input was PBMCs. The receptors here all came from a man aged 45 to 65 with lung cancer.

The chain employs TRBV7-2 and TRBJ2-1; D unresolved. With 1 base removed from V and 10 bases from J, the gap between germline ends came to 5 bases. This CDR3 spans 11 amino acids. Germline V CDR1 and CDR2: SGHTA, FQGNSA. This CDR3 reads CASSLVAEQFF. CDR3 in DNA: TGTGCCAGCAGCTTAGTCGCCGAGCAGTTCTTC. Variable domain in full (rest from reference TRBV7-2 and TRBJ2-1): GAGVSQSPSNKVTEKGKDVELRCDPISGHTALYWYRQSLGQGLEFLIYFQGNSAPDKSGLPSDRFSAERTGGSVSTLTIQRTQQEDSAVYLCASSLVAEQFFGPGTRLTVL.

The CDR3 protein is CASSEDGTGELFF. The DNA of the CDR3 is TGCGCCAGCAGCGAGGACGGCACCGGGGAGCTGTTTTTT. The rearrangement joins TRBV5-1 to TRBJ2-2; D ambiguous. Trimming took 4 bases from V and 4 from J, leaving 8 bases between them. The germline V gene encodes CDR1 SGHRS and CDR2 YFSETQ. CDR3 length equals 13 residues.

The chain carries TRBV12-5 and TRBJ2-7; D is possibly TRBD1 (6 bases). The CDR3 runs 13 residues. Germline loops: CDR1 LGHNT, CDR2 FRNRAP. Trimming took off 5 bases at V and 2 bases at J, with 10 bases between the two ends. In nucleotides, the CDR3 is TGTGCTAGTGGTCCGGGGACAACCTACGAGCAGTACTTC. Protein product: CASGPGTTYEQYF.

A note on this clone: Other DNA sequences of this sample code for an identical CDR3. The CDR3 loop reads CASSFSGNTEAFF. CDR3 nucleotides: TGTGCCAGCAGCTTCTCCGGGAACACTGAAGCTTTCTTT. The rearrangement uses TRBV7-3 and TRBJ1-1, with D uncertain. The CDR3 loop spans 13 amino acids. Germline CDR1 SGHTA, CDR2 FQGTGA. The germline V and J ends were trimmed by 3 bases and 1 base, with 6 bases remaining between them.

A few counts support this clone. The chain is built from TRBV6-1 and TRBJ2-7, with a weak D call TRBD2 (6 bases). V gave up 4 bases and J gave up 3 bases, with 19 bases separating them. Germline assignment: CDR1 MNHNS and CDR2 SASEGT. CDR3 length: 16 residues. In DNA, the CDR3 is TGTGCCAGCAGTGTCCTCTCTCGGGGGTCCGACTACGAGCAGTACTTC. Amino acids: CASSVLSRGSDYEQYF.

V is TRBV6-6 and J is TRBJ1-2; possible D gene TRBD1, 5 bases. The CDR3 is made up of 17 amino acids. The germline CDR1 and CDR2 sequences are MNHNY and SVGAGI (reference sequence). V gave up 5 bases and J gave up 2 bases, with 21 bases separating them. CDR3 sequence: CASSPGSLQGSNYGYTF. CDR3 nucleotides: TGTGCCAGCAGTCCCGGGAGTTTGCAGGGCTCGAACTATGGCTACACCTTC.

The CDR3 nucleotides read TGCGCCAGCAGTCTCCGGATTGTCACCGGGGAGCTGTTTTTT. The encoded protein is CASSLRIVTGELFF. The chain joins TRBV4-1 to TRBJ2-2, with D unresolved. This CDR3 region has 14 residues. Trimming pared 6 bases from V and 4 bases from J, leaving 12 bases between. Germline V gene lookup returns CDR1 MGHRA and CDR2 YSYEKL.

This chain joins TRBV18 and TRBJ2-1, with 7 bases aligning to TRBD2. This CDR3 has 16 amino acids. The J segment lost 3 bases and the V segment lost 8 bases, leaving 13 bases of the junction unmatched. Germline CDR1 reads KGHSH; CDR2 reads LQKENI. The CDR3 DNA reads TGTGCCAGCCTTCCAATGCCGGGGGGTAACTACAATGAGCAGTTCTTC. This codes for CASLPMPGGNYNEQFF.

The chain joins TRBV6-5 to TRBJ2-3, with a tentative D call TRBD1 (6 bases). CDR3 length equals 14 residues. V was cut by 5 bases and J by 0 bases, with 9 bases left in between. Germline CDR1 and CDR2: MNHEY and SVGAGI. The CDR3 nucleotides read TGTGCCAGCAGTACGGACAGTAGCACAGATACGCAGTATTTT. Its translation is CASSTDSSTDTQYF.

This clone was seen more than once but under ten times. This chain joins TRBV30 and TRBJ1-1, with 8 bases lining up with TRBD1. Germline-derived CDR1 and CDR2 are GTSNPN and SVGIG (reference sequence). The CDR3 has 11 residues. V lost 7 bases and J lost 4; bases outside the gene matches: 2. The CDR3 protein is CAFDRGTEAFF. Written as DNA, the CDR3 is TGTGCCTTTGACAGGGGCACTGAAGCTTTCTTT.

The CDR3 DNA follows: TGTGCAAGTCGCTTGCCCGGGGGGTCCTACGAGCAGTACTTC. This sequence encodes CASRLPGGSYEQYF. The V call is TRBV12-2, the J call TRBJ2-7; the table names TRBD2, a call not compared with the DNA. TRBV12-2 is a recognized pseudogene. This CDR3 region has 14 residues.

On this clone: An end of the junction does not agree with germline; a read error may underlie this. J is TRBJ1-1 and V is TRBV7-7, with 7 bases that match TRBD1. The germline V gene encodes CDR1 SSHAT and CDR2 FNYEAQ (reference sequence). CDR3 length: 13 amino acids. CDR3 nucleotide sequence: TGTGCTAGCAGCTTAGGGACAGACACTGAAGCTTTCTTT. It translates to CASSLGTDTEAFF.

The CDR3 bases are TGTGCCACCAGGGCGACAGGGATGAACACTGAAGCTTTCTTT. This encodes CATRATGMNTEAFF. This chain uses TRBV15 with TRBJ1-1; TRBD1 matches 7 bases. V lost 6 bases to trimming and J lost 0 bases; unmatched junction nucleotides: 4. CDR1 and CDR2 (germline): LNHNV, YYDKDF (reference sequence). The length of the CDR3 is 14 residues.

The J gene is TRBJ2-2, the V gene TRBV9; TRBD1 might be the D (6 bases). The CDR3 consists of 18 residues. Germline CDR1 is SGDLS and CDR2 is YYNGEE. Trimming took off 4 bases at V and 0 bases at J, with 19 bases between the two ends. The CDR3 loop reads CASSLLWGPFTNTGELFF. CDR3 in DNA: TGTGCCAGCAGCCTCCTTTGGGGGCCATTCACGAACACCGGGGAGCTGTTTTTT.

Of note for this clone: Other DNA sequences in the same sample also yield this CDR3. V and J are TRBV7-2 and TRBJ2-2; 14 positions agree with TRBD2. The CDR3 sequence is 17 residues long. Per the germline V gene, CDR1 is SGHTA and CDR2 is FQGNSA. With V trimmed by 3 bases and J by 6 bases, 6 bases remained unmatched. The CDR3 sequence: CASSLTSGGARAGELFF. As DNA, the CDR3 is TGTGCCAGCAGCTTGACTAGCGGGGGGGCTCGCGCCGGGGAGCTGTTTTTT.

This chain uses TRBV7-2 with TRBJ2-1; tentatively, D is TRBD1 (5 bases). The V end lost 6 bases, the J end lost 9 bases, and 21 bases lay between the germline ends. From germline, CDR1 is SGHTA and CDR2 FQGNSA. The CDR3 sequence is 15 residues long. CDR3 coding DNA: TGTGCCAGCAGTAAACTCAGGGTTTCCTCGAGTGAGCAGTTCTTC. Protein product: CASSKLRVSSSEQFF.

This clone was observed a single time. The chain has TRBV30 and TRBJ2-3; tentatively, D is TRBD1 or TRBD2 (5 bases each). Trimming left V 0 bases short and J 1 base short, with 20 bases between. The CDR3 has 18 amino acids. Germline CDR1 and CDR2: GTSNPN and SVGIG (reference sequence). The CDR3 DNA reads as TGTGCCTGGAGTGTACCTTATCGGGACGCCAACTGCACAGATACGCAGTATTTT. Residues: CAWSVPYRDANCTDTQYF.

V usage is TRBV7-6 and J usage is TRBJ2-3; 8 nucleotides line up with TRBD1. V lost 5 bases to trimming and J lost 1 base; unmatched junction nucleotides: 8. The CDR3 runs 16 residues. Germline V gene sequence: CDR1 SGHVS, CDR2 FNYEAQ. The CDR3 is CASSKGQGVGTDTQYF. In DNA form, the CDR3 reads TGTGCCAGCAGCAAAGGACAGGGAGTAGGCACAGATACGCAGTATTTT.

The chain combines TRBV29-1 with TRBJ2-1, with 10 positions matching TRBD1. The CDR3 runs to 15 residues. The junction had 7 bases not matched to a gene; V was cut back by 1 base and J by 7 bases. Germline V gives CDR1 SQVTM, CDR2 ANQGSEA. The CDR3 loop reads CSVEGPGQGFNEQFF. Written as DNA, the CDR3 is TGCAGCGTTGAAGGCCCGGGACAGGGGTTTAATGAGCAGTTCTTC.

This sequence joins TRBV5-1 and TRBJ1-1; no clear D gene. The CDR3 spans 13 residues. Germline loops: CDR1 SGHRS, CDR2 YFSETQ. V gave up 2 bases and J gave up 1 base, with 6 bases separating them. CDR3 DNA: TGCGCCAGCAGCTTAGGGTGGAACACTGAAGCTTTCTTT. It is translated as CASSLGWNTEAFF.